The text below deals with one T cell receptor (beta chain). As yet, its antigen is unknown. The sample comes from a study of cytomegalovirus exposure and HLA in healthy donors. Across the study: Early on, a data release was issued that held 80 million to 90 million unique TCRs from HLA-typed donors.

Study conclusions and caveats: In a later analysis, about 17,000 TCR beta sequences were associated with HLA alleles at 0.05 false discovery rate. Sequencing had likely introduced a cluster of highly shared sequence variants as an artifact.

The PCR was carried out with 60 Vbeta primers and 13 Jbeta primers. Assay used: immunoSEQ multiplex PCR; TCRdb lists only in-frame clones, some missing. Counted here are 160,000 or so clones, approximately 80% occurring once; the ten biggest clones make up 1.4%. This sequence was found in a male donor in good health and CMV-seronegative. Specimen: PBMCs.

CDR3 sequence: CASSQSLGAGYSYEQYF. DNA of the CDR3: TGTGCCAGCAGCCAAAGCTTGGGGGCAGGGTACTCCTACGAGCAGTACTTC. The chain joins TRBV4-2 to TRBJ2-7; the D gene is possibly TRBD1 (6 bases). CDR3 length equals 17 residues. V lost 2 bases, J lost 0 bases, and 17 bases lay in between. Germline V gene lookup returns CDR1 LGHNA and CDR2 YNFKEQ.